The T cell receptor beta chain under discussion was sequenced for a study of OX40 agonist ivuxolimab in advanced cancers. Study-level information: Patients took ivuxolimab, an agonistic anti-OX40 (CD134) antibody. Dose-escalation cases comprised hepatocellular carcinoma, melanoma, renal cell or head and neck cancer.

Findings of the study overall: At 0.1 to 3.0 mg/kg and by week 6, clonal expansion occurred in CD4+ and CD8+ blood T cells.

Autoimmune disease history or systemic immunosuppression disqualified patients. Assay: immunoSEQ multiplex PCR; the TCRdb copy retains only in-frame clones and omits some. The sample contains 90,000 or so clones, 91% of which appear only once. On this clone: The target antigen is unknown.

This TCR was sampled from an adult with an advanced solid tumor such as melanoma, head and neck, liver or kidney cancer. Sequencing was performed on CD4+ or CD8+ T cells sorted from blood, taken in a trial of the OX40 agonist ivuxolimab.

CDR3 sequence reads: CASSPQGGSEQYF. CDR3 nucleotides: TGTGCCAGTAGTCCTCAGGGGGGCAGCGAGCAGTACTTC. The chain is built from TRBV19 and TRBJ2-7, with a possible D match to TRBD1 (7 bases). V was pared by 5 bases and J by 6 bases, with 14 bases between. The germline V gene has CDR1 LNHDA and CDR2 SQIVND (reference sequence). The CDR3 has 13 residues.